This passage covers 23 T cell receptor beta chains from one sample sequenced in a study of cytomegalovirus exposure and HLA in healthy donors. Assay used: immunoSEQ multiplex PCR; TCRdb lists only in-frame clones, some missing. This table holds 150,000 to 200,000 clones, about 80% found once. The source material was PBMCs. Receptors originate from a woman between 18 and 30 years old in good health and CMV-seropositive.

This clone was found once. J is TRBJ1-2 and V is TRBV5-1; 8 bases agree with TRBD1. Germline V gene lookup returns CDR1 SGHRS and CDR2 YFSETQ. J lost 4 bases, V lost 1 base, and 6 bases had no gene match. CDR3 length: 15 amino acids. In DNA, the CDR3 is TGCGCCAGCAGCTTGACCAGGGGGCCGTTCTATGGCTACACCTTC. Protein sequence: CASSLTRGPFYGYTF.

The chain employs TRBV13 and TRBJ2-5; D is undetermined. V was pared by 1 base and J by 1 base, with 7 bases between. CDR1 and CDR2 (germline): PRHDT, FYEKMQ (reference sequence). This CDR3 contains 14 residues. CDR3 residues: CASSLDISQETQYF. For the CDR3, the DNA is TGTGCCAGCAGCTTAGACATCAGCCAAGAGACCCAGTACTTC. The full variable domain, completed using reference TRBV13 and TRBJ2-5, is AAGVIQSPRHLIKEKRETATLKCYPIPRHDTVYWYQQGPGQDPQFLISFYEKMQSDKGSIPDRFSAQQFSDYHSELNMSSLELGDSALYFCASSLDISQETQYFGPGTRLLVL.

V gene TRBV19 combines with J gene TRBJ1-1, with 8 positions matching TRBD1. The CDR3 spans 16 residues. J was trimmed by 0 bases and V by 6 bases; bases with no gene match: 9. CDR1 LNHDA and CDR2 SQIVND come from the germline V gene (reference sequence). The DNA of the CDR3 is TGTGCCAGTAGCATTTACCTGACAGGGGTGAACACTGAAGCTTTCTTT. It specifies CASSIYLTGVNTEAFF. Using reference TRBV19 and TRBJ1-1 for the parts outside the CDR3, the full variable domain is DGGITQSPKYLFRKEGQNVTLSCEQNLNHDAMYWYRQDPGQGLRLIYYSQIVNDFQKGDIAEGYSVSREKKESFPLTVTSAQKNPTAFYLCASSIYLTGVNTEAFFGQGTRLTVV.

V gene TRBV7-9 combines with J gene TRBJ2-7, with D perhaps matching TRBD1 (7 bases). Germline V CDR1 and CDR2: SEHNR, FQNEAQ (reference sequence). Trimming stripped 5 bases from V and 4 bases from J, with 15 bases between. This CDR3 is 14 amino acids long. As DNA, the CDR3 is TGTGCCAGCAGCCTCACAGGGGACTTATACGAGCAGTACTTC. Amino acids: CASSLTGDLYEQYF.

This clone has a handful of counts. The CDR3 sequence is CASSERRSYGYTF. The CDR3 nucleotides read TGTGCCAGCAGTGAACGTAGGAGTTATGGCTACACCTTC. The rearrangement links TRBV2 to TRBJ1-2; D not certain. CDR3 length equals 13 residues. Germline lookup yields CDR1 SNHLY and CDR2 FYNNEI. V was clipped by 2 bases and J by 5 bases, with 9 bases between them.

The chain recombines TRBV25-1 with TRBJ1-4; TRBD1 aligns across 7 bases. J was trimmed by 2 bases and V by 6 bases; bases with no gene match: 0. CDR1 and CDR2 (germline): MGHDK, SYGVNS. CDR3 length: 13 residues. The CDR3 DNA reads TGTGCCAGCAGACAGGGGACTAATGAAAAACTGTTTTTT. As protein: CASRQGTNEKLFF.

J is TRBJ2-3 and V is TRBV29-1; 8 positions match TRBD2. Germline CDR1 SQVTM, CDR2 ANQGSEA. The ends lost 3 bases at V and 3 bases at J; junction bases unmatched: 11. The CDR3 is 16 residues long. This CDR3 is CSVDGRPGGPTDTQYF. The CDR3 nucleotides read TGCAGCGTTGACGGGCGACCGGGGGGGCCGACAGATACGCAGTATTTT.

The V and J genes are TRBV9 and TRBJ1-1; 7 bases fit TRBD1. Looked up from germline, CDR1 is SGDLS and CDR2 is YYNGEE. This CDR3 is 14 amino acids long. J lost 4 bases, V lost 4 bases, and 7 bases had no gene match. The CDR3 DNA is TGTGCCAGCAGCCGCACCACAGGGGTCACTGAAGCTTTCTTT. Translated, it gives CASSRTTGVTEAFF.

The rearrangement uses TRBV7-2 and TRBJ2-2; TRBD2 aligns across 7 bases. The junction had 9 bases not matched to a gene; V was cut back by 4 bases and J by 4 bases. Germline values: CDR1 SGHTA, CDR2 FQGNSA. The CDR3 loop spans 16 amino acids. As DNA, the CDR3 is TGTGCCAGCAGCTCCCGTTTTGAGCGGGGCACCGGGGAGCTGTTTTTT. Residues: CASSSRFERGTGELFF.

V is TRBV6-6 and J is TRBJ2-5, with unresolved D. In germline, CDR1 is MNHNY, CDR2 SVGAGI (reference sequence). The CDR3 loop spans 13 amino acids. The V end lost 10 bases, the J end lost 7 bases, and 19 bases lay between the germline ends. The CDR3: CATTVSEDGTQYF. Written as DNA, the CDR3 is TGTGCCACCACGGTTAGTGAGGATGGGACCCAGTACTTC.

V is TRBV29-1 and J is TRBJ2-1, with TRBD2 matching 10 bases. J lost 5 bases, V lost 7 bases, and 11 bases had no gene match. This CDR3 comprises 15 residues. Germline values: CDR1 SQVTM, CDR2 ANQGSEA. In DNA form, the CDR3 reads TGCAGCGCCAATAGCGGGGGGCTATCCCACAATGAGCAGTTCTTC. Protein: CSANSGGLSHNEQFF.

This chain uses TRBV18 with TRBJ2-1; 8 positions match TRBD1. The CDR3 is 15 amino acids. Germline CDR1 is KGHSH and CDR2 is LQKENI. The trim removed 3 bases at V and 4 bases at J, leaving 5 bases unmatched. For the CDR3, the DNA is TGTGCCAGCTCACCCCAACAGGGGGGATACAATGAGCAGTTCTTC. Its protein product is CASSPQQGGYNEQFF.

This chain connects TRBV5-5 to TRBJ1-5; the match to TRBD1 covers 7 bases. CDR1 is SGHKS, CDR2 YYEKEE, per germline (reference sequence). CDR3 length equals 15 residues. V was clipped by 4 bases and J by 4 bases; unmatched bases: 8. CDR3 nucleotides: TGTGCCAGCAGCCAGACAGGGAATGGGAATCAGCCCCAGCATTTT. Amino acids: CASSQTGNGNQPQHF.

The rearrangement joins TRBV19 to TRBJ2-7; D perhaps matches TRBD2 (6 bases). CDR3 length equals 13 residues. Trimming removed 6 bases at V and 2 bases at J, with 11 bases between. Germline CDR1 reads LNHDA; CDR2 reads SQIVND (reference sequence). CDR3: CASSYGGTYEQYF. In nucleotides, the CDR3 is TGTGCCAGTAGCTACGGGGGAACCTACGAGCAGTACTTC.

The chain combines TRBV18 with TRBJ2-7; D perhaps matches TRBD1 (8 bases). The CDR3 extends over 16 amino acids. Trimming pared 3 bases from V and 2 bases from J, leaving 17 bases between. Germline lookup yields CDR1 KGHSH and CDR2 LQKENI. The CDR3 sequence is CASSPLGQGGAYEQYF. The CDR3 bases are TGTGCCAGCTCACCGCTCGGACAGGGAGGGGCCTACGAGCAGTACTTC.

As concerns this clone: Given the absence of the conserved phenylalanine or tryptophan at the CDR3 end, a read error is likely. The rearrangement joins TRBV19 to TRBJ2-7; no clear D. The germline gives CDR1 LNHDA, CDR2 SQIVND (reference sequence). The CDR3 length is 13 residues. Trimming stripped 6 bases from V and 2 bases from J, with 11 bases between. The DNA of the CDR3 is TGTGCCAGTAGAGGAGCAGTGGCCTACGAGCAGTACCTC. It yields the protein CASRGAVAYEQYL.

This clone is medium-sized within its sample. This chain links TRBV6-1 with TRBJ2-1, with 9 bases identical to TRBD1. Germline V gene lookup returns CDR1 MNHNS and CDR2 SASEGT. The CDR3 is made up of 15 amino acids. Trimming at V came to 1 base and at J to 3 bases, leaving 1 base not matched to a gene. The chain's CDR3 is CASSEETGGYNEQFF. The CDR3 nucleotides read TGTGCCAGCAGTGAAGAGACAGGGGGCTACAATGAGCAGTTCTTC.

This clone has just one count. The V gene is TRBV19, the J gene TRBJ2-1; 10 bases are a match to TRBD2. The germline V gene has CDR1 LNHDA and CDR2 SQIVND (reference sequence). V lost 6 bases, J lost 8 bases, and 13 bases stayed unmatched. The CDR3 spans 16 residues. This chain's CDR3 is CASRLFSGGALDEQFF. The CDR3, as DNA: TGTGCCAGTAGATTATTCAGCGGGGGGGCCTTGGATGAGCAGTTCTTC.

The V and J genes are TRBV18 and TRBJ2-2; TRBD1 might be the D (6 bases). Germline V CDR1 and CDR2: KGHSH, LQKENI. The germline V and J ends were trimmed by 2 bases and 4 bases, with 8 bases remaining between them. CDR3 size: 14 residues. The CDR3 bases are TGTGCCAGCTCACCAGGGGGCCGCACCGGGGAGCTGTTTTTT. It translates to CASSPGGRTGELFF.

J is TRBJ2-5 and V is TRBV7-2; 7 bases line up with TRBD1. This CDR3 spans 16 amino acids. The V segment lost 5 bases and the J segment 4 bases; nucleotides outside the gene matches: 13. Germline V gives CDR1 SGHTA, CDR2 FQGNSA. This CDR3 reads CASSPRRGGAGETQYF. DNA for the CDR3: TGTGCCAGCAGCCCTCGCAGAGGGGGCGCGGGAGAGACCCAGTACTTC.

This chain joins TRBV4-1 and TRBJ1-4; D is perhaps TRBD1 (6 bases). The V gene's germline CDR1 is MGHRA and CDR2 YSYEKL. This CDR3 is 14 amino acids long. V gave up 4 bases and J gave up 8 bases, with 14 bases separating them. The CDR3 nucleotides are TGCGCCAGCAGCCGAACAGGGTTATTGGAAAAACTGTTTTTT. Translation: CASSRTGLLEKLFF.

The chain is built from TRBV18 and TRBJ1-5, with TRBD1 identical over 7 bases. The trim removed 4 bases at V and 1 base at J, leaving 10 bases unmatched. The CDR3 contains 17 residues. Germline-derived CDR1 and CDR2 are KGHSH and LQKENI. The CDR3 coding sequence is TGTGCCAGCTCACAACTACACAGGGGAGGAAGCAATCAGCCCCAGCATTTT. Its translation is CASSQLHRGGSNQPQHF.

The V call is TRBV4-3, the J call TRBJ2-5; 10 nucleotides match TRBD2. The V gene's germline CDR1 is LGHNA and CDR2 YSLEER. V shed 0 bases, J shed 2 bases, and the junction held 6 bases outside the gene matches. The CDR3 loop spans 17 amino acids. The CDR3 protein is CASSQEVAGGIQETQYF. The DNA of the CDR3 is TGCGCCAGCAGCCAAGAGGTAGCGGGGGGCATACAAGAGACCCAGTACTTC.